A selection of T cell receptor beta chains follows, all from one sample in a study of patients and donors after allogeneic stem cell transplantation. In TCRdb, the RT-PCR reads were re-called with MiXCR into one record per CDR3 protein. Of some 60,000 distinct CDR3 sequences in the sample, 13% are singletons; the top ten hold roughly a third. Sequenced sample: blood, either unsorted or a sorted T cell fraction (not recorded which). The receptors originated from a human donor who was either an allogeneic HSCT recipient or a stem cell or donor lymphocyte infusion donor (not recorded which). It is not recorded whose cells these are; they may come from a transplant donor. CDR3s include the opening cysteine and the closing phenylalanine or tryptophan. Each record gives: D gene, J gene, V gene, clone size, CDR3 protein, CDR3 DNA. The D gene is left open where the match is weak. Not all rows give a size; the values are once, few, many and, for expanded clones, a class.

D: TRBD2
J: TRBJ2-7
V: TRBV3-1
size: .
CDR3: CASSQDGLAFSYEQYF
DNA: TGTGCCAGCAGCCAAGACGGACTAGCATTTTCCTACGAGCAGTACTTC

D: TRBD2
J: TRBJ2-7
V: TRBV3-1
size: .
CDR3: CASRRDWSAGGLRSYEQYF
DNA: TGTGCCAGCAGACGCGACTGGTCAGCGGGAGGCCTCCGCTCCTACGAGCAGTACTTC

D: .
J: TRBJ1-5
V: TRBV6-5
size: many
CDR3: CASSSDRNSNQPQHF
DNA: TGTGCCAGCAGTTCAGACAGGAATAGCAATCAGCCCCAGCATTTT

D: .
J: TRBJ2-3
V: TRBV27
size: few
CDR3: CASSLLSVTRGASGRTDTQYF
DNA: TGTGCCAGCAGTTTATTGTCGGTAACGAGGGGGGCTAGCGGCCGCACAGATACGCAGTATTTT

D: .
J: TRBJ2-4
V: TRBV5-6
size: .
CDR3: CASSLGSTGLGKNIQYF
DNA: TGTGCCAGCAGCTTGGGATCTACAGGGCTGGGCAAAAACATTCAGTACTTC

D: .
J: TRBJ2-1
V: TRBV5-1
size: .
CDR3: CASSLEAGRYNEQFF
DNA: TGCGCCAGCAGCTTGGAGGCAGGACGCTACAATGAGCAGTTCTTC

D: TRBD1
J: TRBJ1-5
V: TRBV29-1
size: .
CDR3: CSAARDSNQPQHF
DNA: TGCAGCGCCGCCCGGGACAGTAATCAGCCCCAGCATTTT

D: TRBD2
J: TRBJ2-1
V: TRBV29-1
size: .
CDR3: CSVEGLGGNEQFF
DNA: TGCAGCGTTGAAGGGCTCGGGGGGAATGAGCAGTTCTTC

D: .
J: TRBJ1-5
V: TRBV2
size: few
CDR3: CASSDTGSNSQPQHF
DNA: TGTGCCAGCAGTGACACAGGTTCTAATAGTCAGCCCCAGCATTTT

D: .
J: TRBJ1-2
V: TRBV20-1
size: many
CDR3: CSAFQPKPYGYTF
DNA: TGCAGTGCTTTCCAGCCCAAGCCTTATGGCTACACCTTC

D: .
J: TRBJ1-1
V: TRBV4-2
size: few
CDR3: CASSQQTLNTEAFF
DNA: TGTGCCAGCAGCCAGCAGACCTTGAACACTGAAGCTTTCTTT

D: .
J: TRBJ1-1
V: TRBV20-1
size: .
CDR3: CSARRGALNTEAFF
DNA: TGCAGTGCTAGAAGAGGGGCCCTGAACACTGAAGCTTTCTTT

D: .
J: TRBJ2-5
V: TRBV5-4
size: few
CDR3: CASSLGQSLQETQYF
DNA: TGTGCCAGCAGCCTCGGACAGTCATTACAAGAGACCCAGTACTTC

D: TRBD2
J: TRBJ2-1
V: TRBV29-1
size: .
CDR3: CSVERSGGRNEQFF
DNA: TGCAGCGTTGAAAGGAGCGGGGGGCGGAATGAGCAGTTCTTC

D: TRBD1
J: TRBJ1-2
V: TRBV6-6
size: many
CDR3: CASKTGQGGYGYTF
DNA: TGTGCCAGCAAAACTGGACAGGGGGGCTATGGCTACACCTTC

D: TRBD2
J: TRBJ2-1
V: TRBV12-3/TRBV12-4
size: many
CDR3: CASSPTSGRYNEQFF
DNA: TGTGCCAGCAGTCCGACTAGCGGGAGATACAATGAGCAGTTCTTC

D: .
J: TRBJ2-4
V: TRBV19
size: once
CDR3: CASRLGGNIQYF
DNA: TGTGCCAGTAGACTAGGGGGGAACATTCAGTACTTC

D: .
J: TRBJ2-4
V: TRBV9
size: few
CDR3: CASSDENIQYF
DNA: TGTGCCAGCAGCGACGAAAACATTCAGTACTTC

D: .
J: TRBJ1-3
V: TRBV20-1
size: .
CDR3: CSARDLGNENTIYF
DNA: TGCAGTGCTAGAGATTTGGGTAACGAAAACACCATATATTTT

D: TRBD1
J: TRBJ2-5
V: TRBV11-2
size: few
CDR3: CASSFDRGIETQYF
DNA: TGTGCCAGCAGCTTTGACAGGGGGATAGAGACCCAGTACTTC

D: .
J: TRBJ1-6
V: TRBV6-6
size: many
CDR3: CASSYLGRNSPLHF
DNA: TGTGCCAGCAGTTATCTGGGCAGAAATTCACCCCTCCACTTT

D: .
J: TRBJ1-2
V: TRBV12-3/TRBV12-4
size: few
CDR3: CASSPSGGHRGGYTF
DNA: TGTGCCAGCAGTCCCTCGGGGGGTCATAGAGGTGGCTACACCTTC

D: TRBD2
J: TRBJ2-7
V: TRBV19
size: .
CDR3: CASSSKLLAGWPYEQYF
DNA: TGTGCCAGTTCCTCTAAATTACTAGCGGGATGGCCCTACGAGCAGTACTTC

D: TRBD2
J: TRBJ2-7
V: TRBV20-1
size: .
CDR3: CSARDLLAGYEQYF
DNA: TGCAGTGCTAGAGATTTACTAGCGGGTTACGAGCAGTACTTC

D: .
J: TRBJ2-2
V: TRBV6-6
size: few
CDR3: CASSYGSVTGELFF
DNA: TGTGCCAGCAGTTATGGGAGTGTGACCGGGGAGCTGTTTTTT

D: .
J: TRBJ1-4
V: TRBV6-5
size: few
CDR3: CASTTRRQASTNEKLFF
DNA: TGTGCCAGCACCACCCGGCGGCAGGCGTCAACTAATGAAAAACTGTTTTTT

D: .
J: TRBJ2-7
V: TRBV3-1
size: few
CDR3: CASSTSSGSSPKVQYF
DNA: TGTGCCAGCAGTACATCCAGCGGGTCCTCTCCTAAGGTGCAGTACTTC

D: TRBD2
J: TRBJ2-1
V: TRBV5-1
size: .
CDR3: CASSLVASGRIRNEQFF
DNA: TGCGCCAGCAGCTTGGTGGCTAGCGGGAGAATCAGGAATGAGCAGTTCTTC

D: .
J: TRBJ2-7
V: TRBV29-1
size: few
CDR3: CSGLEGTSYEQYF
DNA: TGCAGCGGTTTGGAGGGGACCTCTTACGAGCAGTACTTC

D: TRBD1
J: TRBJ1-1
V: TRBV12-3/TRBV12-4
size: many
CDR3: CASSLGTVTEAFF
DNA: TGTGCCAGCAGCCTTGGGACAGTCACTGAAGCTTTCTTT

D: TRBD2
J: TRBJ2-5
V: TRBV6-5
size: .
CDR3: CASSYSFGLAGEATQYF
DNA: TGTGCCAGCAGTTACTCTTTTGGACTAGCGGGAGAGGCGACCCAGTACTTC

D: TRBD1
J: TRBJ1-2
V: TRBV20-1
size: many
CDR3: CSASPGQGTNYGYTF
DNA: TGCAGTGCTAGCCCCGGACAGGGTACAAACTATGGCTACACCTTC

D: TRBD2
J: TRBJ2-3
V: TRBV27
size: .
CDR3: CASSLGGLETDTQYF
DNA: TGTGCCAGCAGTTTGGGGGGACTAGAAACAGATACGCAGTATTTT

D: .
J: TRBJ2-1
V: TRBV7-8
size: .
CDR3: CASNSINEQFF
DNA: TGTGCCAGCAACTCTATCAATGAGCAGTTCTTC

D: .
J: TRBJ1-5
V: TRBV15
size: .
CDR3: CATSRATEWEQPQHF
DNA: TGTGCCACCAGCAGGGCGACAGAATGGGAGCAGCCCCAGCATTTT

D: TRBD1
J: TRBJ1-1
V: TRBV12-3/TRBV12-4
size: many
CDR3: CASSRLQGFGTEAFF
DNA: TGTGCCAGCAGTCGTCTACAGGGGTTTGGGACTGAAGCTTTCTTT

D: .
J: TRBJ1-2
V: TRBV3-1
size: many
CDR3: CASSQDRSGLYGYTF
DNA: TGTGCCAGCAGCCAAGATAGGTCGGGGTTATATGGCTACACCTTC

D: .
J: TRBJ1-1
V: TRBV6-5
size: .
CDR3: CASSYSRGAMNTEAFF
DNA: TGTGCCAGCAGTTACTCTCGGGGGGCAATGAACACTGAAGCTTTCTTT

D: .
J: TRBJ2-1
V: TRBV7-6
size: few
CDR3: CASSPGVVYEQFF
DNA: TGTGCCAGCAGCCCAGGGGTAGTCTATGAGCAGTTCTTC

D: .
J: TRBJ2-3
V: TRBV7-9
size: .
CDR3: CASSQGSSSTDTQYF
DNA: TGTGCCAGCAGCCAAGGGAGTTCTAGCACAGATACGCAGTATTTT

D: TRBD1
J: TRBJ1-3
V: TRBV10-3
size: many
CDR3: CAISLDRGRGNTIYF
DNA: TGTGCCATCAGCCTAGACAGGGGCCGTGGAAACACCATATATTTT

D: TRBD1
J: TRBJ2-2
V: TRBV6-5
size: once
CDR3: CASSYSRGPGELFF
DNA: TGTGCCAGCAGTTACTCTAGGGGGCCCGGGGAGCTGTTTTTT

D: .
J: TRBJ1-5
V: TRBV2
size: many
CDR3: CASSERVSNQPQHF
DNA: TGTGCCAGCAGTGAGCGGGTTAGCAATCAGCCCCAGCATTTT

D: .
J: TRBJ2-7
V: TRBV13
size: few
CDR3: CASSGRTLSPNLYEQYF
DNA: TGTGCCAGCAGCGGGCGGACCTTAAGCCCAAACTTATACGAGCAGTACTTC

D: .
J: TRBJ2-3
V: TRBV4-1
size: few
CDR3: CASSQTRTFTDTQYF
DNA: TGCGCCAGCAGCCAAACTAGAACCTTCACAGATACGCAGTATTTT

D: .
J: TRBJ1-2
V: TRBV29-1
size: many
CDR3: CSVDSARRGYGYTF
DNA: TGCAGCGTTGACTCGGCCAGACGTGGCTATGGCTACACCTTC

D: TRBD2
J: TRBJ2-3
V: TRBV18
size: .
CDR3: CASSTGLAGFTDTQYF
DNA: TGTGCCAGCTCAACGGGACTAGCGGGATTCACAGATACGCAGTATTTT

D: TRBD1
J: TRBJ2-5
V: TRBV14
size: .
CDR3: CASSLMTGVGKETQYF
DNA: TGTGCCAGCAGCCTGATGACAGGGGTCGGAAAGGAGACCCAGTACTTC

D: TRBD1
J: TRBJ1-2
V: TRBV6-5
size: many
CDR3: CASSYSGQGAFTF
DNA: TGTGCCAGCAGTTACTCCGGACAGGGGGCCTTCACCTTC

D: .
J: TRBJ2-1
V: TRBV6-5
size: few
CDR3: CASSPGRAEGSYNEQFF
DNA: TGTGCCAGCAGTCCCGGGCGGGCGGAGGGGTCCTACAATGAGCAGTTCTTC

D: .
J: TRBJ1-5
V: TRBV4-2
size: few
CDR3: CASSQGSPEEQTQHF
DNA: TGTGCCAGCAGCCAAGGCTCCCCGGAGGAACAGACCCAGCATTTT

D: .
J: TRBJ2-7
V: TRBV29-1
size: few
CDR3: CSVLGYEQYF
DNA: TGCAGCGTCTTGGGGTACGAGCAGTACTTC

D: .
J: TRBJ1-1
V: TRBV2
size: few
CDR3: CASSEYLTWTEAFF
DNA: TGTGCCAGCAGTGAATATCTTACCTGGACTGAAGCTTTCTTT

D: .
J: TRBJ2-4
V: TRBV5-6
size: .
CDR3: CASSSPGHIAKNIQYF
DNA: TGTGCCAGCAGCTCTCCGGGACACATAGCCAAAAACATTCAGTACTTC

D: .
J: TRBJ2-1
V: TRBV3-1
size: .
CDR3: CASSPGGGDIPYNEQFF
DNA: TGTGCCAGCAGCCCAGGAGGGGGGGACATTCCCTACAATGAGCAGTTCTTC

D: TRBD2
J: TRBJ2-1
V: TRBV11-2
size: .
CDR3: CASSLGLAELNEQFF
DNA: TGTGCCAGCAGCTTAGGTCTAGCGGAATTAAATGAGCAGTTCTTC